This T cell receptor beta chain was sequenced for a study of OX40 agonist ivuxolimab in advanced cancers. This CDR3 contains 13 residues. The trim removed 1 base at V and 5 bases at J, leaving 5 bases unmatched. Germline V CDR1 and CDR2: GTSNPN, SVGIG (reference sequence). In its sample, this clone was seen a few times. The protocol was immunoSEQ multiplex PCR, while the TCRdb copy is restricted to in-frame clones and leaves out a portion. The sample carries about 46,000 clones, roughly 85% recorded once. Source: CD4+ or CD8+ T cells sorted from blood, taken in a trial of the OX40 agonist ivuxolimab. The TCR comes from an adult with an advanced solid tumor such as melanoma, head and neck, liver or kidney cancer. The chain uses TRBV30 and TRBJ2-7; 7 bases match TRBD1. The CDR3: CAWSEGARHEQYF. The CDR3 DNA reads TGTGCCTGGAGTGAGGGGGCTCGGCACGAGCAGTACTTC. Full variable domain (outside the CDR3, taken from reference TRBV30 and TRBJ2-7): SQTIHQWPATLVQPVGSPLSLECTVEGTSNPNLYWYRQAAGRGLQLLFYSVGIGQISSEVPQNLSASRPQDRQFILSSKKLLLSDSGFYLCAWSEGARHEQYFGPGTRLTVT.